Below, 31 T cell receptor beta chains from the same sample are listed, as sequenced in a study of T cell changes during pregnancy in multiple sclerosis. Assay: immunoSEQ multiplex PCR; the TCRdb copy retains only in-frame clones and omits some. The data contain roughly 70,000 clones, around 90% of them singletons. The source material was peripheral blood, sampled in the first trimester of pregnancy. The receptor set was obtained from a female donor with multiple sclerosis, enrolled in a pregnancy study.

The genes are TRBV9 and TRBJ2-3; D is perhaps TRBD2 (5 bases). This CDR3 spans 15 amino acids. The germline V gene encodes CDR1 SGDLS and CDR2 YYNGEE. The ends were cut back, 2 bases at V and 8 bases at J, with 18 bases in the middle. In DNA, the CDR3 is TGTGCCAGCAGCGTGAGAGGAGGCGCCGAGCCTACGCAGTATTTT. Translation: CASSVRGGAEPTQYF.

The chain recombines TRBV18 with TRBJ1-1; the D is unclear. Germline CDR1 is KGHSH and CDR2 is LQKENI. V was pared by 6 bases and J by 5 bases, with 13 bases between. The CDR3 runs 13 residues. The CDR3 is CASSQSARTEAFF. The CDR3 DNA reads as TGTGCCAGCTCGCAATCGGCCAGGACTGAAGCTTTCTTT.

The rearrangement uses TRBV27 and TRBJ1-2; tentative D call: TRBD1 (6 bases). The CDR3 totals 15 residues. V was trimmed by 7 bases and J by 4 bases, leaving 19 bases between them. Germline CDR1 and CDR2: MNHEY and SMNVEV (reference sequence). The CDR3 bases are TGTGCCAGCACTGCATCGGGGGGGCACAGCTATGGCTACACCTTC. Translated, it gives CASTASGGHSYGYTF.

V and J are TRBV6-4 and TRBJ1-2, with D uncertain. Germline-derived CDR1 and CDR2 are MRHNA and SNTAGT. The V and J ends lost 0 bases and 5 bases respectively, with 7 bases between them. CDR3 length: 13 amino acids. The CDR3 DNA follows: TGTGCCAGCAGTGACTCGGGCAGATATGGCTACACCTTC. Translated, it gives CASSDSGRYGYTF.

This chain uses TRBV5-5 with TRBJ2-2; 8 positions agree with TRBD2. J lost 3 bases, V lost 4 bases, and 5 bases had no gene match. The CDR3 covers 15 residues. Germline values: CDR1 SGHKS, CDR2 YYEKEE (reference sequence). CDR3 nucleotides: TGTGCCAGCAGCACCACTAGCGGCTACACCGGGGAGCTGTTTTTT. It codes for CASSTTSGYTGELFF.

The rearrangement uses TRBV13 and TRBJ2-3, with D possibly TRBD2 on 6 matching bases. The CDR3 has 15 residues. CDR1 is PRHDT and CDR2 is FYEKMQ in the germline V gene (reference sequence). Trimming removed 0 bases at V and 9 bases at J, with 16 bases between. Written as DNA, the CDR3 is TGTGCCAGCAGCTTAGGCCCTGGCGGGGTCAACACGCAGTATTTT. The encoded protein is CASSLGPGGVNTQYF.

V gene TRBV9 combines with J gene TRBJ2-3, with D perhaps matching TRBD2 (6 bases). Germline V gene lookup returns CDR1 SGDLS and CDR2 YYNGEE. Trimming left V 0 bases short and J 6 bases short, with 11 bases between. This CDR3 contains 14 residues. The CDR3 DNA is TGTGCCAGCAGCGTAGAGACTAGTGGGGATACGCAGTATTTT. This translates into CASSVETSGDTQYF. The whole variable domain, filled in from reference TRBV9 and TRBJ2-3, reads DSGVTQTPKHLITATGQRVTLRCSPRSGDLSVYWYQQSLDQGLQFLIQYYNGEERAKGNILERFSAQQFPDLHSELNLSSLELGDSALYFCASSVETSGDTQYFGPGTRLTVL.

This sequence joins TRBV2 and TRBJ1-5, with D unresolved. This CDR3 has 14 residues. Germline CDR1 and CDR2: SNHLY and FYNNEI. Trimming removed 4 bases at V and 0 bases at J, with 7 bases between. The CDR3 sequence is CASSGHVSNQPQHF. The CDR3 DNA reads as TGTGCCAGCAGTGGACACGTTAGCAATCAGCCCCAGCATTTT.

V is TRBV15 and J is TRBJ2-1; 9 bases match TRBD2. Germline trimming cut 8 bases from V and 9 bases from J; bases unmatched to any gene: 11. Germline V gives CDR1 LNHNV, CDR2 YYDKDF (reference sequence). The CDR3 extends over 14 amino acids. The CDR3 DNA follows: TGTGCCACCGACTATAGCGGGAGAGTGGGTGAGCAGTTCTTC. Residues: CATDYSGRVGEQFF.

This chain links TRBV7-9 with TRBJ2-7; 11 nucleotides match TRBD2. Trimming took 5 bases from V and 0 from J; bases not matched to a gene: 6. This CDR3 contains 16 residues. Germline V gene sequence: CDR1 SEHNR, CDR2 FQNEAQ (reference sequence). This CDR3 is CASSTSSGGPSYEQYF. Written as DNA, the CDR3 is TGTGCCAGCAGCACCTCTAGCGGGGGGCCCTCCTACGAGCAGTACTTC.

This chain uses TRBV7-9 with TRBJ2-3, with 7 bases identical to TRBD2. V shed 7 bases, J shed 4 bases, and the junction held 23 bases outside the gene matches. Germline CDR1 is SEHNR and CDR2 is FQNEAQ (reference sequence). The length of the CDR3 is 19 residues. CDR3 residues: CASTTARAGVSSHADTQYF. The CDR3 coding sequence is TGTGCCAGCACGACAGCGAGGGCGGGAGTATCCTCCCACGCAGATACGCAGTATTTT. Drawing the rest from reference TRBV7-9 and TRBJ2-3, the complete variable domain is DTGVSQNPRHKITKRGQNVTFRCDPISEHNRLYWYRQTLGQGPEFLTYFQNEAQLEKSRLLSDRFSAERPKGSFSTLEIQRTEQGDSAMYLCASTTARAGVSSHADTQYFGPGTRLTVL.

This chain's CDR3 is CASSRREGVLSNEQYF. The CDR3 DNA follows: TGCGCCAGCAGCCGCAGGGAAGGGGTTTTGTCCAACGAGCAGTACTTC. The rearrangement joins TRBV5-1 to TRBJ2-7; TRBD1 is a possible D gene (5 bases). The germline V and J ends were trimmed by 4 bases and 5 bases, with 22 bases remaining between them. Germline CDR1 SGHRS, CDR2 YFSETQ. The length of the CDR3 is 16 residues.

This clone was observed a single time. The chain links TRBV5-4 to TRBJ2-1, with 8 bases identical to TRBD2. This CDR3 spans 15 amino acids. Germline-derived CDR1 and CDR2 are SGHNT and YYREEE (reference sequence). After removal of 3 bases from V and 6 bases from J, the junction contained 8 bases not matched to a gene. CDR3 in amino acids: CASSSGTRMGNEQFF. Written as DNA, the CDR3 is TGTGCCAGCAGCTCCGGGACTAGGATGGGCAATGAGCAGTTCTTC.

This chain links TRBV28 with TRBJ2-1; 9 bases match TRBD2. The germline CDR1 and CDR2 sequences are MDHEN and SYDVKM. V dropped 6 bases and J dropped 6; count of bases not matched to a gene: 6. The CDR3 is made up of 14 amino acids. The CDR3 DNA reads as TGTGCCAGCAGCGGGAGCGGGGGGTCCAATGAGCAGTTCTTC. Its translation: CASSGSGGSNEQFF.

The chain links TRBV30 to TRBJ1-3, with D possibly being TRBD1 (6 bases). The CDR3 is 13 residues long. The germline V gene has CDR1 GTSNPN and CDR2 SVGIG (reference sequence). Trimming took 2 bases from V and 2 from J, leaving 7 bases between them. The chain's CDR3 is CAWSTGPGNTIYF. The DNA of the CDR3 is TGTGCCTGGAGTACAGGGCCTGGAAACACCATATATTTT.

The chain couples TRBV18 to TRBJ2-1, with D perhaps TRBD2 (6 bases). Trimming stripped 2 bases from V and 5 bases from J, with 13 bases between. This CDR3 spans 15 amino acids. Germline values: CDR1 KGHSH, CDR2 LQKENI. The CDR3 bases are TGTGCCAGCTCACCAGGGGGGTCCAATAACAATGAGCAGTTCTTC. This sequence encodes CASSPGGSNNNEQFF.

The CDR3 region has the DNA TGTGCCAGCAGGCCGACAGGGACCGGGGAGCTGTTTTTT. It is translated as CASRPTGTGELFF. The V call is TRBV7-3, the J call TRBJ2-2; 7 nucleotides agree with TRBD1. The CDR3 totals 13 residues. Germline-derived CDR1 and CDR2 are SGHTA and FQGTGA. Germline trimming cut 6 bases from V and 5 bases from J; bases unmatched to any gene: 3.

CDR3 residues: CATTPRGRGNEQFF. The CDR3 nucleotides are TGTGCCACCACACCCAGGGGGCGAGGTAATGAGCAGTTCTTC. The chain recombines TRBV6-5 with TRBJ2-1; 8 bases match TRBD1. This CDR3 contains 14 residues. Germline V CDR1 and CDR2: MNHEY, SVGAGI. The V and J ends lost 10 bases and 7 bases, in that order; junction bases with no gene match: 12.

V is TRBV11-3 and J is TRBJ2-1; D uncertain. The ends were cut back, 5 bases at V and 0 bases at J, with 8 bases in the middle. CDR1 and CDR2 (germline): SGHNT, YENEEA. This CDR3 has 14 amino acids. The CDR3 nucleotides are TGTGCCAGCAGCCCAAAGAGCTCCTACAATGAGCAGTTCTTC. Its translation: CASSPKSSYNEQFF.

The CDR3 nucleotides read TGCGCCAGCAGTGGCCGACAGGGTGACACCGGGGAGCTGTTTTTT. Protein product: CASSGRQGDTGELFF. This chain connects TRBV10-1 to TRBJ2-2; 7 nucleotides match TRBD1. The CDR3 consists of 15 residues. CDR1 and CDR2 (germline): WNHNN, SYGVQD (reference sequence). Trimming took 4 bases from V and 3 from J; bases not matched to a gene: 5.

This chain uses TRBV5-1 with TRBJ2-2; 7 bases line up with TRBD1. Germline lookup yields CDR1 SGHRS and CDR2 YFSETQ. With 2 bases clipped from V and 4 bases from J, the junction kept 5 bases outside the gene matches. This CDR3 has 15 amino acids. CDR3 DNA: TGCGCCAGCAGCTTTCAGCCAGGGGGCACCGGGGAGCTGTTTTTT. Translating it yields CASSFQPGGTGELFF.

The V gene is TRBV7-9, the J gene TRBJ2-7; TRBD1 matches 10 bases. V was clipped by 5 bases and J by 1 base; unmatched bases: 5. The CDR3 runs to 15 residues. Germline values: CDR1 SEHNR, CDR2 FQNEAQ (reference sequence). CDR3 bases: TGTGCCAGCAGCCCACGGGACAGGGGATCCTACGAGCAGTACTTC. Protein sequence: CASSPRDRGSYEQYF.

V gene TRBV27 combines with J gene TRBJ2-3; 14 bases are a match to TRBD2. Germline assignment: CDR1 MNHEY and CDR2 SMNVEV (reference sequence). The CDR3 contains 16 residues. The V and J ends lost 5 bases and 3 bases, in that order; junction bases with no gene match: 4. CDR3 nucleotides: TGTGCCAGCAGTCCCCGACTAGCGGGAGGGACAGATACGCAGTATTTT. Protein sequence: CASSPRLAGGTDTQYF.

This rearrangement joins TRBV19 to TRBJ2-5; TRBD1 aligns across 8 bases. The CDR3 is 16 residues long. Trimming took 3 bases from V and 1 from J; bases not matched to a gene: 7. From germline, CDR1 is LNHDA and CDR2 SQIVND (reference sequence). In DNA form, the CDR3 reads TGTGCCAGTAGTATTCGGAGGACAGGGCTCCAAGAGACCCAGTACTTC. This sequence encodes CASSIRRTGLQETQYF.

The V call is TRBV5-4, the J call TRBJ1-6; 9 nucleotides align to TRBD1. Germline-derived CDR1 and CDR2 are SGHNT and YYREEE (reference sequence). The CDR3 runs 15 residues. Unmatched junction bases numbered 4, after V lost 0 bases and J lost 9 bases. The CDR3: CASSLGDRVRSPLHF. CDR3 in DNA: TGTGCCAGCAGCTTGGGGGACAGGGTACGTTCACCCCTCCACTTT.

With regard to this clone: A read error may account for a junction end that differs from germline. The chain couples TRBV5-1 to TRBJ2-5; 9 nucleotides align to TRBD2. The CDR3 sequence is 15 residues long. Germline V lookup: CDR1 SGHRS, CDR2 YFSETQ. CDR3 coding DNA: TGCGCCAGCAGCTTAGCGGGAGGTGAACAAGAGACCCGGTACTTC. Translated, it gives CASSLAGGEQETRYF.

The chain employs TRBV19 and TRBJ1-4, with a weak D call TRBD1 (6 bases). The CDR3 has 15 residues. The V and J ends lost 6 bases and 0 bases respectively, with 11 bases between them. The V gene's germline CDR1 is LNHDA and CDR2 SQIVND (reference sequence). CDR3 amino acids: CASSGTLATNEKLFF. DNA of the CDR3: TGTGCCAGTAGCGGGACACTAGCAACTAATGAAAAACTGTTTTTT.

The gene calls are TRBV10-2 and TRBJ1-5; TRBD1 matches 7 bases. Germline values: CDR1 WSHSY, CDR2 SAAADI. The CDR3 is made up of 13 amino acids. The J segment lost 5 bases and the V segment lost 6 bases, leaving 4 bases of the junction unmatched. This CDR3 is CASSAGQYQPQHF. The CDR3 DNA sequence: TGCGCCAGCAGCGCGGGACAGTATCAGCCCCAGCATTTT.

The V gene is TRBV6-5, the J gene TRBJ2-5; D is possibly TRBD2 (6 bases). The germline V and J ends were trimmed by 5 bases and 2 bases, with 15 bases remaining between them. From germline, CDR1 is MNHEY and CDR2 SVGAGI. This CDR3 region has 15 residues. Written as DNA, the CDR3 is TGTGCCAGCAGTCAAAGGAGAGGACTACAAGAGACCCAGTACTTC. It codes for CASSQRRGLQETQYF.

The chain has TRBV6-1 and TRBJ1-4; 8 bases align to TRBD1. The CDR3 runs to 14 residues. Germline loops: CDR1 MNHNS, CDR2 SASEGT. V lost 6 bases and J lost 10; bases outside the gene matches: 10. The CDR3 loop reads CASSLDRGWRKLFF. As DNA, the CDR3 is TGTGCCAGCAGCCTAGACAGGGGCTGGCGAAAACTGTTTTTT.

V gene TRBV1 combines with J gene TRBJ2-5; TRBD2 is taken as the D call from the table, unchecked against the DNA. TRBV1 corresponds to a pseudogene. The CDR3 has 20 amino acids. Here the CDR3 reads CTSSQGRKQSTSGSEETQYF. In nucleotides, the CDR3 is TGCACCAGCAGCCAAGGCCGGAAACAAAGTACTAGCGGGAGCGAGGAGACCCAGTACTTC.